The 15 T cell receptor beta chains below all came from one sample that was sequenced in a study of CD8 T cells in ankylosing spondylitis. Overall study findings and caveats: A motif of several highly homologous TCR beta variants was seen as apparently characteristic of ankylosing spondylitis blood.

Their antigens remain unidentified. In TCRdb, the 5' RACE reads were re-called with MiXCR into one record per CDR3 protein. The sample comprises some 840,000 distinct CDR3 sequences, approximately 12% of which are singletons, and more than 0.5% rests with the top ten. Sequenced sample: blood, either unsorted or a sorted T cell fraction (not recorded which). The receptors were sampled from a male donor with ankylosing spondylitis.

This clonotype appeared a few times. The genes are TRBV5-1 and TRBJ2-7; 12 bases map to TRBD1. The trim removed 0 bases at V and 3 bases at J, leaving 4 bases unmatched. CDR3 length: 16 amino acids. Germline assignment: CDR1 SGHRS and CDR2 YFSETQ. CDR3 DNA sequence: TGCGCCAGCAGCTTGGGGGGGACAGGGGGCTTCTACGAGCAGTACTTC. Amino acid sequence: CASSLGGTGGFYEQYF.

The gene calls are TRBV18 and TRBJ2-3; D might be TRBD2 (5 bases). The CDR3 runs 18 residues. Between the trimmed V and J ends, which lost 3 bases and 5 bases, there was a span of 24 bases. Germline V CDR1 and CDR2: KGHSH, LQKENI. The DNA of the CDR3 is TGTGCCAGCTCACCTTATTCACACTTAGCGATCCGCGGAGATACGCAGTATTTT. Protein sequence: CASSPYSHLAIRGDTQYF.

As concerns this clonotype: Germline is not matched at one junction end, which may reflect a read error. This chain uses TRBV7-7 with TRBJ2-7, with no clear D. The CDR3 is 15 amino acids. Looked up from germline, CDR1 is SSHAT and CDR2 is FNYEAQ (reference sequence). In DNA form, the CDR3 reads TGTGCTAGCAGCTTGAGCGCCCATAGCTCCTACGAGCAGTACTTC. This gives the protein CASSLSAHSSYEQYF.

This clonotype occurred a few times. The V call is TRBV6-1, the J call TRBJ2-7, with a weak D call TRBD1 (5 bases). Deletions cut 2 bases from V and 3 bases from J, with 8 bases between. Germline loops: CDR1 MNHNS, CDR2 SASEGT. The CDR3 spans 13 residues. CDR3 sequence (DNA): TGTGCCAGCAGTGAACAGGGCTACTACGAGCAGTACTTC. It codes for CASSEQGYYEQYF.

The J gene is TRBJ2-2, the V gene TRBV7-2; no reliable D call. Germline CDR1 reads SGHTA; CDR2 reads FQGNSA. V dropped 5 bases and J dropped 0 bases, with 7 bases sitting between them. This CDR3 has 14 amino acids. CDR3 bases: TGTGCCAGCAGCACATACGCGAACACCGGGGAGCTGTTTTTT. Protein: CASSTYANTGELFF.

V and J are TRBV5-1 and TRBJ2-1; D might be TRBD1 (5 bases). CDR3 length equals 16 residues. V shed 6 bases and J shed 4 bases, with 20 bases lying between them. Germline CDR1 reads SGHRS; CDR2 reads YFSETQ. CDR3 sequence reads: CASKYQGSSVYNEQFF. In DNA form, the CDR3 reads TGCGCCAGCAAGTATCAGGGCTCATCTGTGTACAATGAGCAGTTCTTC. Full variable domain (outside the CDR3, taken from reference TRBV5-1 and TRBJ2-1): KAGVTQTPRYLIKTRGQQVTLSCSPISGHRSVSWYQQTPGQGLQFLFEYFSETQRNKGNFPGRFSGRQFSNSRSEMNVSTLELGDSALYLCASKYQGSSVYNEQFFGPGTRLTVL.

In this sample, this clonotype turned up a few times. The CDR3 reads CASSFISGSYYYNEQFF. In DNA, the CDR3 is TGTGCCAGCAGCTTCATTAGCGGGAGCTACTACTACAATGAGCAGTTCTTC. The V call is TRBV11-2, the J call TRBJ2-1; TRBD2 matches at 9 bases. Germline assignment: CDR1 SGHAT and CDR2 FQNNGV. CDR3 length equals 17 residues. V trimming: 3 bases; J trimming: 3 bases; junction bases outside the gene matches: 9.

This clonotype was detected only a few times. DNA of the CDR3: TGTGCCAGCAGTTTAGGTTGGACAGGGAGGCCCAAAAACATTCAGTACTTC. Translation gives CASSLGWTGRPKNIQYF. V gene TRBV28 combines with J gene TRBJ2-4, with 8 bases that match TRBD1. This CDR3 has 17 residues. Unmatched junction bases numbered 8, after V lost 2 bases and J lost 2 bases. In germline, CDR1 is MDHEN, CDR2 SYDVKM.

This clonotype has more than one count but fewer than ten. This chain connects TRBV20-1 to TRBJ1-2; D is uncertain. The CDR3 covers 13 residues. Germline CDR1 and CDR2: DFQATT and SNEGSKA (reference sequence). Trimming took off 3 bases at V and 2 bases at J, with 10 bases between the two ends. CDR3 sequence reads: CSASAQKNYGYTF. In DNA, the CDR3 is TGCAGTGCTAGTGCACAGAAAAACTATGGCTACACCTTC.

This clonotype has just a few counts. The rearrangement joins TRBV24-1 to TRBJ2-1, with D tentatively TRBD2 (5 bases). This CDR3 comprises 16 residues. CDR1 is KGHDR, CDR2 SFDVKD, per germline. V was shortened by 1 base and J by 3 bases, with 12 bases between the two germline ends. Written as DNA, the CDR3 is TGTGCCACCAGTGATTTTAGGGCCGGGAACTACAATGAGCAGTTCTTC. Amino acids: CATSDFRAGNYNEQFF.

The CDR3 nucleotides read TGTGCCAGCAGCCGCACCGGGACAGACCTCTACGAGCAGTACTTC. Translated: CASSRTGTDLYEQYF. The rearrangement joins TRBV11-2 to TRBJ2-7, with 7 bases identical to TRBD1. V dropped 5 bases and J dropped 3; count of bases not matched to a gene: 10. Germline V gene sequence: CDR1 SGHAT, CDR2 FQNNGV. The CDR3 extends over 15 amino acids.

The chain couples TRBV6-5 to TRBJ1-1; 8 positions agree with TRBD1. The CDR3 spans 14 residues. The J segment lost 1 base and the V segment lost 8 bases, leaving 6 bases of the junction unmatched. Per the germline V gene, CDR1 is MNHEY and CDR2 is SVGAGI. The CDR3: CASFYDRGNTEAFF. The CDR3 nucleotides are TGTGCCAGCTTTTACGACAGGGGGAACACTGAAGCTTTCTTT.

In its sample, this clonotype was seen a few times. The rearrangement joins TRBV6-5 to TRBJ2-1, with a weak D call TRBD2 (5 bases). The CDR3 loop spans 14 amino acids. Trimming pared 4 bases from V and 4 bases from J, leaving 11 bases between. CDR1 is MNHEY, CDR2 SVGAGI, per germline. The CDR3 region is CASSFGGRYNEQFF. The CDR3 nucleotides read TGTGCCAGCAGTTTTGGAGGACGGTACAATGAGCAGTTCTTC.

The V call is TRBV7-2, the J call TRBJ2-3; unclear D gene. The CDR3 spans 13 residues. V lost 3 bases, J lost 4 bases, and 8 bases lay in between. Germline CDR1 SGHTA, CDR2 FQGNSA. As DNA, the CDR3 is TGTGCCAGCAGCTTCTTTCTAGCAGATACGCAGTATTTT. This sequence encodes CASSFFLADTQYF.

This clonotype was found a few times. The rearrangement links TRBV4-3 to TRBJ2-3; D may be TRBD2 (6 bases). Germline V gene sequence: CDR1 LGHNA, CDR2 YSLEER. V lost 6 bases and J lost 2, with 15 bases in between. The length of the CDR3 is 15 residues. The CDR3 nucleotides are TGCGCCAGCAGTGGAGCGGGCGGTTTCACAGATACGCAGTATTTT. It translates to CASSGAGGFTDTQYF.